This TCR beta chain was identified during a study of OX40 agonist ivuxolimab in advanced cancers. About the research overall: Of mixed ages from 23 to 79 and averaging 60 years, the group was about 80% male.

Whole-study results and caveats: At doses 0.1 to 3.0 mg/kg, CD4+ and CD8+ clones expanded. In the expanded peripheral T cells, antigen specificity was never determined.

Libraries were prepared by immunoSEQ multiplex PCR; TCRdb keeps only in-frame clonotypes and omits some of them. Of some 48,000 clones listed, around nine tenths are singletons. Details on this clone: Its antigen is as yet unknown.

CDR3 length: 17 amino acids. The ends lost 1 base at V and 5 bases at J; junction bases unmatched: 12. In germline, CDR1 is LGHNA, CDR2 YNFKEQ. The starting material was CD4+ or CD8+ T cells sorted from blood, obtained in a trial of the OX40 agonist ivuxolimab. This chain links TRBV4-2 with TRBJ2-5; 8 nucleotides agree with TRBD2. This TCR was sampled from an adult with an advanced solid tumor such as melanoma, head and neck, liver or kidney cancer. The CDR3 reads CASSQAPTGGSGETQYF. CDR3 sequence (DNA): TGTGCCAGCAGCCAAGCACCGACGGGAGGGTCGGGGGAGACCCAGTACTTC.